The clone carrying this T cell receptor beta chain was seen ten or more times. First-strand cDNA relied on TRAV- and TRBV-specific primers spanning alpha and beta chains. TCR amplification involved 20 PCR cycles with a constant-region primer and V-primer adapter. TCRdb passed the reads through MiXCR, listing each CDR3 protein once. The repertoire holds 75,000 to 95,000 distinct CDR3 sequences, with 18% as singletons. The sample's time point: before trial treatment. The entry originates in a study of low-dose radiotherapy and immunotherapy resistance in tumors. The material sequenced was PBMCs, taken before treatment. The TCR comes from a male donor with prostate cancer.

CDR3 nucleotides: TGTGCCAGCAGCTTAGTCAGGGGTAATTCACCCCTCCACTTT. Translating gives CASSLVRGNSPLHF. This sequence joins TRBV7-9 and TRBJ1-6, with D possibly matching TRBD1 (6 bases). V gave up 1 base and J gave up 6 bases, with 7 bases separating them. CDR3 length: 14 residues. The germline CDR1 and CDR2 sequences are SEHNR and FQNEAQ (reference sequence).